Given below is one TCR beta chain in context. Its antigen is unknown. Qualities for individual bases were not recorded, and no much larger clone is one base off. TCR CDR3 regions were amplified from genomic DNA by multiplex PCR using the deep immunoSEQ assay. Genomic DNA extracted from each cell subset was distributed evenly over all wells of several immunoSEQ 96-well plates, and each plate served as one replicate. For sorted subsets, 150 to 250 ng of genomic DNA, equivalent to around 30,000 T cell genomes, went into each replicate PCR. Purified libraries were quantified with a Qubit 3.0 fluorometer, sized on a Bioanalyzer 2100, and re-quantified with the KAPA Library Quantification kit. A separate single-read 150-cycle Illumina NextSeq 550 flow cell was used to sequence each immunoSEQ 96-well plate. For the original study's pipeline: Because only junctional sequences without quality scores were contained in the immunoSEQ output, filtering matching that applied to full-length reads could not be performed. To assign V/J genes and CDR3, sequences were annotated against IMGT germline references using PyIR, a Python wrapper for IgBLAST v1.9. Reads with weak V/J assignments (E-value above 1e-6), missing CDR3, stop codons, out-of-frame junctions, or ambiguous translated residues were removed. V3J clonotypes were defined as sequences sharing the same inferred V gene, J gene, and CDR3 amino acid sequence. Percentage overlap between repertoires was calculated by dividing the number of shared unique clonotypes by the size of the smaller repertoire. RTK rarefaction, the Chao1 estimator, and Recon v2.1 estimates of unobserved clonotypes were used to assess repertoire richness. OLGA was used to compute generation probabilities for all TCRbeta clonotypes that the gDNA method yielded from a handful of donors. Not all clones reach the TCRdb copy of this immuneACCESS table, which keeps in-frame sequences only. Checked studies attribute under half of the gap to unresolved V genes and leave the rest unexplained. The V and J calls and clone size are taken from that table; D and trimming were inferred from the DNA. This sample has under 550,000 clones in its table, and 90% to 97% of those were observed once. The ten top clones hold about 0.057% of the sample.

The CDR3 contains 17 residues, cysteine and phenylalanine counted. The only DNA kept is the CDR3, 51 bases in frame from the first base. For CDR1 and CDR2, the germline V gene lists MRHNA and SNTAGT. V is cut by 10 bases and J by 2 bases, and the space between the germline ends is 24 bases. The donors were healthy, HIV-negative adults who had no recently reported acute infections or vaccinations. All donors were Caucasian adults living in Nashville, Tennessee, USA. Magnetic negative selection was used to enrich CD4+ T cells, after which naive cells were positively selected on CD45RA and the negative fraction became the memory subset. Blood was collected by leukapheresis, and PBMCs were isolated by Ficoll-Histopaque density gradient centrifugation and then cryopreserved in liquid nitrogen vapor phase. Analytical flow cytometry was used to check the purity and quantity of each magnetically sorted T cell population. Genomic DNA was isolated from each sorted fraction and quantified by UV absorbance on a Nanodrop 2000c.

The source of the sample is a study of shared clonotypes between healthy human individuals (dated by TCRdb to about 2020). At the level of the whole study: Two women and three men aged 18 to 49 years were included in the cohort. Per donor, three plates each were used for CD4 naive and CD4 memory, two for CD8 naive, and one for CD8 memory. The study deeply sequenced blood TCR repertoires of about five healthy adults to estimate repertoire size and the extent of clonotype sharing between individuals. To increase sequencing depth and limit assay-specific biases, TCR repertoire library preparation and sequencing were carried out by different laboratories using diverse techniques. Leukapheresis yielded between about 0.9 and 9 billion PBMCs per donor. What the study reported, not specific to this receptor: Larger estimated clonotype richness was generally found for naive subsets than for memory subsets. Higher generation probabilities were observed for clonotypes shared by all four sorted-subset donors than for non-shared clonotypes. Pairwise subsampling indicated that sequencing depth was expected to affect the degree of clonotype sharing among donors. The small number of donors limited the genetic and exposure-history diversity represented. Across a handful of donors, approximately 5% of naive CD4, over 3% of naive CD8, under 2.5% of memory CD4, and 0.3% to 0.45% of memory CD8 clonotypes were shared. Sampling was limited to blood, and TCR repertoires in tissue likely differ from TCR repertoires in blood. Even with the large sequencing depth, rarefaction of the sorted-subset datasets indicated that sequencing was incomplete.

This receptor was obtained from a woman under 40 in good health. Sequencing input: naive CD4+ T cells sorted from blood. The cell subset or site label of this sample denotes: CD45RA+ positively selected. Recombination linked TRBV6-4 to TRBJ1-3; 6 matching bases give a weak D call of TRBD1. The CDR3 protein is CATKYGDTSRAGNTIYF. Read as DNA, the sequence is TGTGCCACCAAATACGGGGACACTTCCCGCGCTGGAAACACCATATATTTT.